This is a list of T cell receptor beta chains from one sample in a study of blood T cells in healthy people across ages. TCRdb fed the 5' RACE reads into MiXCR, producing one record per CDR3 protein. The sample has about 1.5 million distinct CDR3 sequences; 42% are singletons. The sample consisted of blood. The receptors derive from a woman aged 18-29 years in good health. Both conserved end residues are part of each CDR3. D genes are given only for firm matches. Size is stated for part of the rows, as once, few or many counts, or as a class when the clone is expanded.

cdr3_aa: CASSYDRRIGGYTF; cdr3_nt: TGTGCCAGCAGTTACGACAGGAGGATAGGTGGCTACACCTTC; j_call: TRBJ1-2; clone_size: .; v_call: TRBV6-5; d_call: .
cdr3_aa: CASSLDLINEAFF; cdr3_nt: TGTGCCAGCAGCTTAGATCTCATCAATGAAGCTTTCTTT; j_call: TRBJ1-1; clone_size: .; v_call: TRBV7-9; d_call: .
cdr3_aa: CAWKHPLGYGYTF; cdr3_nt: TGTGCCTGGAAACATCCTCTGGGCTATGGCTACACCTTC; j_call: TRBJ1-2; clone_size: .; v_call: TRBV30; d_call: .
cdr3_aa: CASSQVLVTEAFF; cdr3_nt: TGTGCCAGCAGCCAAGTGCTAGTCACTGAAGCTTTCTTT; j_call: TRBJ1-1; clone_size: .; v_call: TRBV14; d_call: .
cdr3_aa: CATSRDFVSYEQYF; cdr3_nt: TGTGCCACCAGCAGAGATTTCGTTTCCTACGAGCAGTACTTC; j_call: TRBJ2-7; clone_size: few; v_call: TRBV15; d_call: .
cdr3_aa: CSAREKETENSPLHF; cdr3_nt: TGCAGTGCTAGGGAAAAGGAGACAGAGAATTCACCCCTCCACTTT; j_call: TRBJ1-6; clone_size: .; v_call: TRBV20-1; d_call: .
cdr3_aa: CASSGWGVAKTQYF; cdr3_nt: TGTGCCAGCAGCGGCTGGGGTGTCGCGAAGACCCAGTACTTC; j_call: TRBJ2-5; clone_size: few; v_call: TRBV7-2; d_call: .
cdr3_aa: CASSATGTTNTEAFF; cdr3_nt: TGTGCCAGCAGTGCTACCGGGACAACCAACACTGAAGCTTTCTTT; j_call: TRBJ1-1; clone_size: few; v_call: TRBV9; d_call: .
cdr3_aa: CASSSNRGRFTEAFF; cdr3_nt: TGTGCCAGCAGCTCTAACAGGGGGCGGTTCACTGAAGCTTTCTTT; j_call: TRBJ1-1; clone_size: .; v_call: TRBV11-2; d_call: TRBD1
cdr3_aa: CASSQEQAHSYEQYF; cdr3_nt: TGTGCCAGCAGCCAAGAACAGGCACACTCCTACGAGCAGTACTTC; j_call: TRBJ2-7; clone_size: few; v_call: TRBV3-1; d_call: .
cdr3_aa: CASAITDPTLEQYF; cdr3_nt: TGCGCCAGCGCCATCACCGATCCCACACTCGAGCAGTACTTC; j_call: TRBJ2-7; clone_size: .; v_call: TRBV5-1; d_call: .
cdr3_aa: CSVDVGGNYGYTF; cdr3_nt: TGCAGCGTTGATGTAGGGGGGAACTATGGCTACACCTTC; j_call: TRBJ1-2; clone_size: few; v_call: TRBV29-1; d_call: .
cdr3_aa: CASSQEQLVAETQYF; cdr3_nt: TGTGCCAGCAGCCAAGAACAACTAGTTGCAGAGACCCAGTACTTC; j_call: TRBJ2-5; clone_size: few; v_call: TRBV14; d_call: .
cdr3_aa: CSARRDWPRGGYTF; cdr3_nt: TGCAGTGCTAGGAGGGATTGGCCCCGCGGGGGCTACACCTTC; j_call: TRBJ1-2; clone_size: few; v_call: TRBV20-1; d_call: .
cdr3_aa: CASSFFATNEKLFF; cdr3_nt: TGTGCCAGCAGTTTCTTTGCAACTAATGAAAAACTGTTTTTT; j_call: TRBJ1-4; clone_size: .; v_call: TRBV12-3/TRBV12-4; d_call: .
cdr3_aa: CASSSGVLQPQHF; cdr3_nt: TGTGCCAGCAGTTCAGGGGTGTTGCAGCCCCAGCATTTT; j_call: TRBJ1-5; clone_size: few; v_call: TRBV27; d_call: .
cdr3_aa: CASSPPSGTGNEQFF; cdr3_nt: TGTGCCAGCAGCCCCCCTAGCGGGACGGGCAATGAGCAGTTCTTC; j_call: TRBJ2-1; clone_size: .; v_call: TRBV7-2; d_call: TRBD2
cdr3_aa: CASSLPPWSGSYEQYF; cdr3_nt: TGTGCCAGCAGCTTACCCCCCTGGTCCGGGTCCTACGAGCAGTACTTC; j_call: TRBJ2-7; clone_size: few; v_call: TRBV13; d_call: .
cdr3_aa: CATRVLRGQNERYF; cdr3_nt: TGTGCCACCAGGGTCCTTCGGGGACAGAACGAGCGGTACTTC; j_call: TRBJ2-5; clone_size: .; v_call: TRBV24-1; d_call: TRBD1
cdr3_aa: CSAKTQGAYSPLHF; cdr3_nt: TGCAGTGCTAAGACACAGGGGGCCTATTCACCCCTCCACTTT; j_call: TRBJ1-6; clone_size: .; v_call: TRBV20-1; d_call: TRBD1
cdr3_aa: CASTLRAGGPYEQYF; cdr3_nt: TGTGCCAGCACCCTGAGGGCGGGAGGGCCCTACGAGCAGTACTTC; j_call: TRBJ2-7; clone_size: .; v_call: TRBV27; d_call: TRBD2
cdr3_aa: CASTPLGLAVYNEQFF; cdr3_nt: TGTGCCAGCACCCCCCTCGGACTAGCGGTTTACAATGAGCAGTTCTTC; j_call: TRBJ2-1; clone_size: few; v_call: TRBV12-3/TRBV12-4; d_call: TRBD2
cdr3_aa: CSARRGIQETQYF; cdr3_nt: TGCAGTGCTAGGCGGGGCATACAAGAGACCCAGTACTTC; j_call: TRBJ2-5; clone_size: few; v_call: TRBV20-1; d_call: .
cdr3_aa: CASSPREAKNIQYF; cdr3_nt: TGCGCCAGCAGCCCCAGGGAAGCCAAAAACATTCAGTACTTC; j_call: TRBJ2-4; clone_size: few; v_call: TRBV5-1; d_call: .
cdr3_aa: CASSRSRDRGTNEQFF; cdr3_nt: TGTGCCAGCTCGAGAAGCCGGGACAGGGGCACCAATGAGCAGTTCTTC; j_call: TRBJ2-1; clone_size: .; v_call: TRBV18; d_call: TRBD1
cdr3_aa: CASSPDWSSYNEQFF; cdr3_nt: TGTGCCAGCAGCCCAGACTGGTCCTCCTACAATGAGCAGTTCTTC; j_call: TRBJ2-1; clone_size: .; v_call: TRBV9; d_call: .
cdr3_aa: CSAERGASFMRTEAFF; cdr3_nt: TGCAGTGCCGAGCGAGGGGCCTCTTTTATGAGGACTGAAGCTTTCTTT; j_call: TRBJ1-1; clone_size: .; v_call: TRBV20-1; d_call: .
cdr3_aa: CSARRRQGQETQYF; cdr3_nt: TGCAGTGCTAGAAGACGGCAGGGACAAGAGACCCAGTACTTC; j_call: TRBJ2-5; clone_size: few; v_call: TRBV20-1; d_call: .
cdr3_aa: CASSDPGTDYGYTF; cdr3_nt: TGCGCCAGCAGCGACCCTGGGACGGACTATGGCTACACCTTC; j_call: TRBJ1-2; clone_size: .; v_call: TRBV5-1; d_call: .
cdr3_aa: CASSGTSGSGSEQFF; cdr3_nt: TGTGCCAGCAGCGGGACTAGCGGGAGCGGGAGTGAGCAGTTCTTC; j_call: TRBJ2-1; clone_size: .; v_call: TRBV9; d_call: TRBD2
cdr3_aa: CSVELSMNTEAFF; cdr3_nt: TGCAGCGTTGAACTGAGCATGAACACTGAAGCTTTCTTT; j_call: TRBJ1-1; clone_size: few; v_call: TRBV29-1; d_call: .
cdr3_aa: CAISGASGGTDTQYF; cdr3_nt: TGTGCCATCAGTGGGGCTAGCGGGGGTACAGATACGCAGTATTTT; j_call: TRBJ2-3; clone_size: .; v_call: TRBV10-3; d_call: TRBD2
cdr3_aa: CAISWSGDTQYF; cdr3_nt: TGTGCCATCAGTTGGTCCGGGGATACGCAGTATTTT; j_call: TRBJ2-3; clone_size: .; v_call: TRBV10-3; d_call: .
cdr3_aa: CASSAGTRGIGEQFF; cdr3_nt: TGTGCCAGCAGCGCCGGGACAAGGGGGATTGGTGAGCAGTTCTTC; j_call: TRBJ2-1; clone_size: .; v_call: TRBV9; d_call: .
cdr3_aa: CATSGWGEGEQYF; cdr3_nt: TGTGCCACCAGTGGTTGGGGGGAAGGTGAGCAGTACTTC; j_call: TRBJ2-5; clone_size: .; v_call: TRBV24-1; d_call: .
cdr3_aa: CASSFDAVIIQGEQYF; cdr3_nt: TGTGCCAGCAGCTTTGATGCCGTTATAATTCAGGGCGAGCAGTACTTC; j_call: TRBJ2-7; clone_size: .; v_call: TRBV5-5; d_call: .
cdr3_aa: CSGQGGNQPQHF; cdr3_nt: TGCAGTGGACAGGGCGGCAATCAGCCCCAGCATTTT; j_call: TRBJ1-5; clone_size: few; v_call: TRBV20-1; d_call: TRBD1
cdr3_aa: CASSRINEQFF; cdr3_nt: TGTGCTAGCTCTAGAATCAATGAGCAGTTCTTC; j_call: TRBJ2-1; clone_size: few; v_call: TRBV12-5; d_call: .
cdr3_aa: CASGVPGTRTTDTQYF; cdr3_nt: TGTGCCAGCGGCGTACCCGGGACTAGGACTACAGATACGCAGTATTTT; j_call: TRBJ2-3; clone_size: .; v_call: TRBV28; d_call: TRBD2
cdr3_aa: CASSPRLAEIWNEQFF; cdr3_nt: TGTGCCAGCAGCCCCCGACTAGCGGAGATTTGGAATGAGCAGTTCTTC; j_call: TRBJ2-1; clone_size: few; v_call: TRBV4-2; d_call: TRBD2
cdr3_aa: CASIRGHGGGGSYNEQFF; cdr3_nt: TGTGCCAGTATTCGCGGGCATGGCGGGGGGGGGTCCTACAATGAGCAGTTCTTC; j_call: TRBJ2-1; clone_size: .; v_call: TRBV12-3/TRBV12-4; d_call: TRBD2
cdr3_aa: CSANQYQDTQYF; cdr3_nt: TGCAGTGCTAACCAGTATCAAGATACGCAGTATTTT; j_call: TRBJ2-3; clone_size: few; v_call: TRBV20-1; d_call: .
cdr3_aa: CASSARTASNEKLFF; cdr3_nt: TGTGCCAGCAGCGCAAGGACAGCATCTAATGAAAAACTGTTTTTT; j_call: TRBJ1-4; clone_size: .; v_call: TRBV12-3/TRBV12-4; d_call: .
cdr3_aa: CASSTEWETQYF; cdr3_nt: TGTGCCAGCAGTACAGAGTGGGAGACCCAGTACTTC; j_call: TRBJ2-5; clone_size: .; v_call: TRBV12-3/TRBV12-4; d_call: .
cdr3_aa: CATGDSRAVSYNEQFF; cdr3_nt: TGTGCCACCGGTGATTCCCGGGCCGTCTCCTACAATGAGCAGTTCTTC; j_call: TRBJ2-1; clone_size: .; v_call: TRBV24-1; d_call: .
cdr3_aa: CASDSPLHF; cdr3_nt: TGCGCAAGTGATTCACCCCTCCACTTT; j_call: TRBJ1-6; clone_size: few; v_call: TRBV20-1; d_call: .
cdr3_aa: CASSALDRDKYGHTF; cdr3_nt: TGTGCCAGCAGCGCTCTAGACAGGGACAAATATGGCCACACCTTC; j_call: TRBJ1-2; clone_size: .; v_call: TRBV9; d_call: TRBD1
cdr3_aa: CASSFVSSSYEQYF; cdr3_nt: TGTGCCAGCAGTTTCGTCAGCAGCTCCTACGAGCAGTACTTC; j_call: TRBJ2-7; clone_size: .; v_call: TRBV27; d_call: .
cdr3_aa: CASSSLTPERVGYTF; cdr3_nt: TGTGCCAGCAGTTCCCTGACACCGGAAAGAGTCGGCTACACCTTC; j_call: TRBJ1-2; clone_size: many; v_call: TRBV12-3/TRBV12-4; d_call: .
cdr3_aa: CASSPGTGSDTGELFF; cdr3_nt: TGTGCCAGCAGCCCCGGGACAGGGTCAGACACCGGGGAGCTGTTTTTT; j_call: TRBJ2-2; clone_size: .; v_call: TRBV6-6; d_call: TRBD1
cdr3_aa: CASSQVGDSGSLFF; cdr3_nt: TGTGCCAGCAGCCAAGTCGGGGATAGCGGGAGCCTGTTCTTC; j_call: TRBJ2-1; clone_size: once; v_call: TRBV4-2; d_call: TRBD2
cdr3_aa: CASSVEDRLAGELFF; cdr3_nt: TGTGCCAGCAGCGTCGAGGACCGTCTGGCCGGGGAACTGTTTTTT; j_call: TRBJ2-2; clone_size: .; v_call: TRBV9; d_call: .
cdr3_aa: CSGASGTSDEQYF; cdr3_nt: TGCAGCGGAGCCTCCGGGACTAGCGACGAGCAGTACTTC; j_call: TRBJ2-7; clone_size: .; v_call: TRBV29-1; d_call: TRBD2
cdr3_aa: CASSQVTGQNYGYTF; cdr3_nt: TGCGCCAGCAGCCAAGTCACAGGGCAGAACTATGGCTACACCTTC; j_call: TRBJ1-2; clone_size: few; v_call: TRBV4-3; d_call: .
cdr3_aa: CSVWTGSNEKLFF; cdr3_nt: TGCAGCGTATGGACAGGGAGCAATGAAAAACTGTTTTTT; j_call: TRBJ1-4; clone_size: few; v_call: TRBV29-1; d_call: TRBD1
cdr3_aa: CASSPPGGGYGYTF; cdr3_nt: TGTGCCAGCAGCCCCCCAGGGGGCGGCTATGGCTACACCTTC; j_call: TRBJ1-2; clone_size: many; v_call: TRBV7-9; d_call: TRBD1
cdr3_aa: CASSKTAIGGKQYF; cdr3_nt: TGTGCCAGCAGTAAGACTGCAATTGGGGGCAAGCAGTACTTC; j_call: TRBJ2-7; clone_size: .; v_call: TRBV12-3/TRBV12-4; d_call: .